This T cell receptor beta chain came from a study of shared clonotypes between healthy human individuals (TCRdb year 2020). About the full investigation: A few men and a couple of women, aged 18 to 49 years, made up the cohort. For each donor, CD4 naive and CD4 memory were each given three plates, CD8 naive was given two plates, and CD8 memory was given one plate. Blood TCR repertoires of 5 or 6 healthy adults were deeply sequenced to estimate repertoire size and the extent of clonotype sharing between individuals. To increase sequencing depth and limit assay-specific biases, TCR repertoire library preparation and sequencing were carried out by different laboratories using diverse techniques. Each donor's leukapheresis produced roughly between roughly 0.85 and 9.5 billion PBMCs.

Donors were healthy HIV-negative adults with no recently reported acute infections or vaccinations. Only Caucasian adults living in Nashville, Tennessee, USA were represented among the donors. CD4+ T cells were enriched through magnetic negative selection, after which naive cells were positively selected on CD45RA and the remaining negative fraction served as the memory subset. Blood was obtained by leukapheresis, after which PBMCs were separated by Ficoll-Histopaque density gradient centrifugation and cryopreserved in liquid nitrogen vapor phase. Analytical flow cytometry was used to check the purity and quantity of every magnetically sorted T cell population. Genomic DNA was isolated from every sorted fraction and measured by UV absorbance on a Nanodrop 2000c. The paper's findings and limits, for the study overall: Pairwise subsampling indicated that sequencing depth was expected to affect the degree of clonotype sharing among donors. The small number of donors limited the genetic and exposure-history diversity represented. Only blood was sampled, and tissue TCR repertoires likely differ from those in blood. Even with the large sequencing depth, rarefaction of the sorted-subset datasets indicated that sequencing was incomplete. Larger estimated clonotype richness was generally found for naive subsets than for memory subsets. Higher generation probabilities were observed for clonotypes shared by all four sorted-subset donors than for non-shared clonotypes. Sharing across a few donors was observed for roughly 5.4% of naive CD4, under 4% of naive CD8, 2.3% of memory CD4, and around 0.42% of memory CD8 clonotypes.

Using the deep immunoSEQ assay, multiplex PCR amplified TCR CDR3 regions from genomic DNA. Extracted genomic DNA from each cell subset was distributed evenly across all wells of several immunoSEQ 96-well plates, and each plate was treated as a replicate. Each replicate PCR for sorted subsets received around 200 ng genomic DNA, equal to about 30,000 T cell genomes. The purified libraries were quantified using a Qubit 3.0 fluorometer, sized with a Bioanalyzer 2100, and then quantified again using the KAPA Library Quantification kit. A separate single-read 150-cycle Illumina NextSeq 550 flow cell was used to sequence each immunoSEQ 96-well plate. The published analysis was carried out like this. Because only junctional sequences without quality scores were contained in the immunoSEQ output, filtering matching that applied to full-length reads could not be performed. Sequences were annotated with PyIR, a Python wrapper for IgBLAST v1.9, and V/J genes and CDR3 were assigned using IMGT germline references. Reads were removed for weak V/J assignments (E-value above 1e-6), missing CDR3, stop codons, out-of-frame junctions, or ambiguous translated residues. V3J clonotypes were defined by identical inferred V gene, J gene, and CDR3 amino acid sequence. To compute the percentage overlap between repertoires, the number of shared unique clonotypes was divided by the size of the smaller repertoire. RTK rarefaction, the Chao1 estimator, and Recon v2.1 estimates of unobserved clonotypes were used to assess repertoire richness. For all TCRbeta clonotypes obtained by the gDNA method from a handful of donors, generation probabilities were computed with OLGA. TCRdb limited this immuneACCESS table to in-frame rearrangements with V and J called. A share of clones is missing; checked studies link under half to unresolved V genes, and the rest is unexplained. That table is the source of V, J and clone size, and D and trimming were worked out from the DNA. This sample gives a few hundred thousand clones in total; over 65% of them show up just once. The top ten constitute under 13% of the sample.

A remark on this clone: Its antigen is still unknown. Base-call qualities are not available, and no considerably larger clone is one nucleotide away.

According to the germline V gene, CDR1 reads SGDLS and CDR2 reads YYNGEE. V was cut back by 0 bases and J by 2 bases, leaving a gap of 13 bases between them. The CDR3 measures 16 amino acids from cysteine to phenylalanine. Only the CDR3 DNA is retained, 48 bases long and in frame from the first base. The clonotype comes from a young man in good health. The chain links TRBV9 with TRBJ2-3; no D gene is confidently identified. Sequencing was carried out using memory CD4+ T cells sorted from blood. Reading the label with the study, this specimen's cell subset or site is: CD45RA-negative fraction. Here the CDR3 is given as CASSVGSAYDTDTQYF. Here is the DNA: TGTGCCAGCAGCGTAGGGTCGGCATACGACACAGATACGCAGTATTTT.